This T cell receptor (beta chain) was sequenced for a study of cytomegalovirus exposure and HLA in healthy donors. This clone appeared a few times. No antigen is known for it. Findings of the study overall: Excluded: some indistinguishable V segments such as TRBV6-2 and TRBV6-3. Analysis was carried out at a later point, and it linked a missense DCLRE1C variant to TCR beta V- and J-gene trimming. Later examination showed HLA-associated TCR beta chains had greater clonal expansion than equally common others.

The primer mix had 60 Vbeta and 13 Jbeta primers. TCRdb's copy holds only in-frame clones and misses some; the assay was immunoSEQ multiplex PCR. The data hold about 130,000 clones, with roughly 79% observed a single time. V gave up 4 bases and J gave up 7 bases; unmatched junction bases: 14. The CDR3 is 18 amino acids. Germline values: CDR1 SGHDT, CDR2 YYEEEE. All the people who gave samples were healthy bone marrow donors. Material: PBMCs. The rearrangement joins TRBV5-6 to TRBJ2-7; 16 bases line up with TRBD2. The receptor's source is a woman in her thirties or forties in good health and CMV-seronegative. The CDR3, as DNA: TGTGCCAGCAGCCCCGGGACTAGCGGGAGGGGTACCGTCAGAGAGCAGTACTTC. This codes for CASSPGTSGRGTVREQYF. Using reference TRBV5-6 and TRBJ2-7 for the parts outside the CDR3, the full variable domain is DAGVTQSPTHLIKTRGQQVTLRCSPKSGHDTVSWYQQALGQGPQFIFQYYEEEERQRGNFPDRFSGHQFPNYSSELNVNALLLGDSALYLCASSPGTSGRGTVREQYFGPGTRLTVT.